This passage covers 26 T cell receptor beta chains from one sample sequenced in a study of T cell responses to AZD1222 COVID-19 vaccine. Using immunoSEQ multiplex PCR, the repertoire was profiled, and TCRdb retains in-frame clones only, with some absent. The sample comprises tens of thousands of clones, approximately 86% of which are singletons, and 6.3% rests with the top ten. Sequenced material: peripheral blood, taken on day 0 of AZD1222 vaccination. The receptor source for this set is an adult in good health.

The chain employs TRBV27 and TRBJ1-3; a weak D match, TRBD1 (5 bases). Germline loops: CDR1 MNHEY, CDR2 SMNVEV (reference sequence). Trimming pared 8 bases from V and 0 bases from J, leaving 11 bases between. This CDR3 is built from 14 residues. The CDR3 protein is CASRDENSGNTIYF. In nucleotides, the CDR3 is TGTGCCAGCCGGGACGAAAACTCTGGAAACACCATATATTTT.

The CDR3 loop is CASSTGVPRTEAFF. CDR3 DNA: TGTGCCAGCAGTACAGGGGTCCCGAGGACTGAAGCTTTCTTT. The V gene is TRBV2, the J gene TRBJ1-1, with 7 bases identical to TRBD1. The CDR3 sequence is 14 residues long. V was pared by 5 bases and J by 5 bases, with 8 bases of the junction left unmatched. Germline V gene sequence: CDR1 SNHLY, CDR2 FYNNEI. The full variable domain, in which reference TRBV2 and TRBJ1-1 provide the parts outside the CDR3, is EPEVTQTPSHQVTQMGQEVILRCVPISNHLYFYWYRQILGQKVEFLVSFYNNEISEKSEIFDDQFSVERPDGSNFTLKIRSTKLEDSAMYFCASSTGVPRTEAFFGQGTRLTVV.

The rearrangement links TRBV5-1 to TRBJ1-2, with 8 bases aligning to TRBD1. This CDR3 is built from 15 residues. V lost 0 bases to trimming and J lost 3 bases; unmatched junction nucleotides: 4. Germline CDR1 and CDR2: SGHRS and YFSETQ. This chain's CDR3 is CASSLVSGGDYGYTF. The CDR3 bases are TGCGCCAGCAGCTTGGTGTCAGGGGGCGACTATGGCTACACCTTC.

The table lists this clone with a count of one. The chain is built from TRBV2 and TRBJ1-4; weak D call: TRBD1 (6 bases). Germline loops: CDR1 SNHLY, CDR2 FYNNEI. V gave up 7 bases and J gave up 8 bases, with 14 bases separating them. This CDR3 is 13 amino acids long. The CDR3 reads CASNFGGREKLFF. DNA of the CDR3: TGTGCCAGCAATTTTGGGGGGCGCGAAAAACTGTTTTTT.

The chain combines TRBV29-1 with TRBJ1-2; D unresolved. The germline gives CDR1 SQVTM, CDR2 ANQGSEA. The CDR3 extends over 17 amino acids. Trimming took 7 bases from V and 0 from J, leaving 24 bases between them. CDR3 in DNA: TGCAGCGCCGTACTCCTCGAAGGTACACTAGCTAACTATGGCTACACCTTC. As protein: CSAVLLEGTLANYGYTF.

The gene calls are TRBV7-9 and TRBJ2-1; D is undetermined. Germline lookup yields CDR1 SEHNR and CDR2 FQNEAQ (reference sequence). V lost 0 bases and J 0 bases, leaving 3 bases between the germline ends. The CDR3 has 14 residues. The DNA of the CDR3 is TGTGCCAGCAGCTTAGCGGGCTCCTACAATGAGCAGTTCTTC. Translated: CASSLAGSYNEQFF.

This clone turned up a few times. This CDR3 reads CASSPRSGEEDGYTF. The DNA of the CDR3 is TGTGCCAGCAGCCCCCGTTCGGGGGAGGAGGATGGCTACACCTTC. The rearrangement uses TRBV4-2 and TRBJ1-2; a weak D match, TRBD1 (5 bases). CDR3 length: 15 amino acids. V lost 4 bases to trimming and J lost 6 bases, with 18 bases between them. Germline V gene sequence: CDR1 LGHNA, CDR2 YNFKEQ.

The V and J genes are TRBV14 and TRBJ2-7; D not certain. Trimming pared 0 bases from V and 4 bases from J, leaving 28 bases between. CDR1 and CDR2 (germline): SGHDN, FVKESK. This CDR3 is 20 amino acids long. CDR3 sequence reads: CASSQDFAPSPSKPIYEQYF. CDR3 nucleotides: TGTGCCAGCAGCCAAGATTTTGCCCCCAGTCCCAGCAAGCCGATTTACGAGCAGTACTTC.

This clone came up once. DNA of the CDR3: TGCGCCACCAGGTCGGGGACCACAGATACGCAGTATTTT. This sequence encodes CATRSGTTDTQYF. The chain has TRBV10-1 and TRBJ2-3; D may match TRBD1 or TRBD2 (5 bases each). Germline-derived CDR1 and CDR2 are WNHNN and SYGVQD (reference sequence). V was shortened by 10 bases and J by 2 bases, with 13 bases between the two germline ends. The CDR3 totals 13 residues.

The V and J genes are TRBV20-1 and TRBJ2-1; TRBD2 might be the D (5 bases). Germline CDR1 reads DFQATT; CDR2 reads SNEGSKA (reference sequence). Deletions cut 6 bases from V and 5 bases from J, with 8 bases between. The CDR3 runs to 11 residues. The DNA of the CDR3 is TGCAGTGCAACGCGGGACAATGAGCAGTTCTTC. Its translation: CSATRDNEQFF.

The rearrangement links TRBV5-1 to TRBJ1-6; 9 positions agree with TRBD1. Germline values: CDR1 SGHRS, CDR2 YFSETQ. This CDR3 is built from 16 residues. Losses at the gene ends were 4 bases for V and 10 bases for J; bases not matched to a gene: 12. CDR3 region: CASSLPGQGGDSPLHF. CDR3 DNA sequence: TGCGCCAGCAGCCTCCCGGGACAGGGCGGTGACTCACCCCTCCACTTT.

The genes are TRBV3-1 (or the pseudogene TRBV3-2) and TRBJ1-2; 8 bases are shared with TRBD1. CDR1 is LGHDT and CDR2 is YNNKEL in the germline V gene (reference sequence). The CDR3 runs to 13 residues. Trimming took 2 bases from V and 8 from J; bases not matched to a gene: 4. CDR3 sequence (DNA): TGTGCCAGCAGCCAACAGGGGGCGATGGGCTACACCTTC. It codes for CASSQQGAMGYTF.

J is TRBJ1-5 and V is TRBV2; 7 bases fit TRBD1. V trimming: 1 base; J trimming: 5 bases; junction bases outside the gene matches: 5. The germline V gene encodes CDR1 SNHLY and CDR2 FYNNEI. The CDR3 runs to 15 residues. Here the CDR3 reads CASSEDGDSYQPQHF. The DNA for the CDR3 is TGTGCCAGCAGTGAAGATGGGGACAGCTATCAGCCCCAGCATTTT.

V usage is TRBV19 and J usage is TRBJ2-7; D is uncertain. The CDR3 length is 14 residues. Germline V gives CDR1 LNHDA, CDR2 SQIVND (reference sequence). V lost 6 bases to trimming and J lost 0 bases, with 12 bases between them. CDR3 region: CASRLGASSYEQYF. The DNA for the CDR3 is TGTGCCAGTAGGTTGGGTGCCAGCTCCTACGAGCAGTACTTC.

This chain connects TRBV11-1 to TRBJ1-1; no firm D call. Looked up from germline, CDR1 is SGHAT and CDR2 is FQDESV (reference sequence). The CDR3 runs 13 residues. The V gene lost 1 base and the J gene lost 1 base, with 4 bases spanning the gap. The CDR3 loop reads CASSLDGNTEAFF. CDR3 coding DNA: TGTGCCAGCAGCTTAGACGGGAACACTGAAGCTTTCTTT.

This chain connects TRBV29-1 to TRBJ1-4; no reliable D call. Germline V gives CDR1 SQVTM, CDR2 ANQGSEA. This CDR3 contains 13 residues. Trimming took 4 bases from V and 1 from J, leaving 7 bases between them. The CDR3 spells CSVGWGTNEKLFF. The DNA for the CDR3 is TGCAGCGTTGGATGGGGAACTAATGAAAAACTGTTTTTT.

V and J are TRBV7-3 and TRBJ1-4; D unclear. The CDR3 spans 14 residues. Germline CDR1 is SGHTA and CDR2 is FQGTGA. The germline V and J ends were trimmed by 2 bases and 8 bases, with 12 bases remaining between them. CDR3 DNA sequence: TGTGCCAGCAGCTTACCTCATTACGGGGAAAAACTGTTTTTT. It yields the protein CASSLPHYGEKLFF.

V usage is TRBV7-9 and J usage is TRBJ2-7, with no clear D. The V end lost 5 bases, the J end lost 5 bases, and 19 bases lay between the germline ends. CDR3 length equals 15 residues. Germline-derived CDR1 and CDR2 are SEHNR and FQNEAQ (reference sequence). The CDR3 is CASSGALGSPHEQYF. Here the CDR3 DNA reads TGTGCCAGCAGCGGAGCCTTGGGCAGTCCCCACGAGCAGTACTTC.

The CDR3 bases are TGTGCCAGCAGCTGGACAGGCGGTGAAAAACTGTTTTTT. It yields the protein CASSWTGGEKLFF. The chain is built from TRBV12-3 or TRBV12-4 and TRBJ1-4; the match to TRBD1 covers 7 bases. Trimming took 6 bases from V and 7 from J; bases not matched to a gene: 5. This CDR3 is 13 amino acids long.

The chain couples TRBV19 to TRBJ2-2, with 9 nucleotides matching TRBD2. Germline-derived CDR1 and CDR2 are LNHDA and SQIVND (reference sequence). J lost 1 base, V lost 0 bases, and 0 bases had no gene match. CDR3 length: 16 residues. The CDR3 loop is CASSIELAGNTGELFF. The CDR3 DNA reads TGTGCCAGTAGTATAGAACTAGCGGGGAACACCGGGGAGCTGTTTTTT.

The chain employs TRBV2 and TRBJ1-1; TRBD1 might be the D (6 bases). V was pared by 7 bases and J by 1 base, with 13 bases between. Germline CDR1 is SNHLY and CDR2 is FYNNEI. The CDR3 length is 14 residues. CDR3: CASKKRQANTEAFF. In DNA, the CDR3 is TGTGCCAGCAAAAAGAGACAGGCGAACACTGAAGCTTTCTTT.

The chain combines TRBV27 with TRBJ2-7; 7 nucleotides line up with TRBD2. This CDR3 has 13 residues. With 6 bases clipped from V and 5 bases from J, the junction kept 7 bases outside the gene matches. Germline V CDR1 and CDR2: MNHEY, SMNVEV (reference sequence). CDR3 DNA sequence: TGTGCCAGCAGATGGGGGGGATTCGACGAGCAGTACTTC. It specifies CASRWGGFDEQYF.

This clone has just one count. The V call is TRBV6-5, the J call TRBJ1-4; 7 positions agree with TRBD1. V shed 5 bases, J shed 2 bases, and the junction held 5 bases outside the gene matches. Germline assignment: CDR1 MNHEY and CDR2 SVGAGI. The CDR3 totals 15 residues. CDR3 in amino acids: CASSPTGPTNEKLFF. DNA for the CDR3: TGTGCCAGCAGTCCGACAGGGCCTACTAATGAAAAACTGTTTTTT.

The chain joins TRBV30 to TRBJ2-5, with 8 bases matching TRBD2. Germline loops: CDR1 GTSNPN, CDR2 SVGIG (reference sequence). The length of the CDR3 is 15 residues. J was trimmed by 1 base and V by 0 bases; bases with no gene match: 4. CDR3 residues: CAWSVLAGIQETQYF. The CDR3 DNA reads TGTGCCTGGAGTGTTTTAGCGGGGATCCAAGAGACCCAGTACTTC.

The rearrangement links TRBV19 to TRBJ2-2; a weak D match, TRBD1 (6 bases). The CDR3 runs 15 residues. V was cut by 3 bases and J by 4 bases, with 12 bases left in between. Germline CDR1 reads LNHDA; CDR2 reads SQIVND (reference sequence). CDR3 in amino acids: CASSIWAGATGELFF. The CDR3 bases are TGTGCCAGTAGTATCTGGGCAGGGGCCACCGGGGAGCTGTTTTTT.

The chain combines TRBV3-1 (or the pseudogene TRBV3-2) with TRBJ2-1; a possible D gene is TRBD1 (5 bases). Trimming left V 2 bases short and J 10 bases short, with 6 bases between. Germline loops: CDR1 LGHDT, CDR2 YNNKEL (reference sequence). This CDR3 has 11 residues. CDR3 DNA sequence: TGTGCCAGCAGCCAACACAGGGAGCAGTTCTTC. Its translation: CASSQHREQFF.